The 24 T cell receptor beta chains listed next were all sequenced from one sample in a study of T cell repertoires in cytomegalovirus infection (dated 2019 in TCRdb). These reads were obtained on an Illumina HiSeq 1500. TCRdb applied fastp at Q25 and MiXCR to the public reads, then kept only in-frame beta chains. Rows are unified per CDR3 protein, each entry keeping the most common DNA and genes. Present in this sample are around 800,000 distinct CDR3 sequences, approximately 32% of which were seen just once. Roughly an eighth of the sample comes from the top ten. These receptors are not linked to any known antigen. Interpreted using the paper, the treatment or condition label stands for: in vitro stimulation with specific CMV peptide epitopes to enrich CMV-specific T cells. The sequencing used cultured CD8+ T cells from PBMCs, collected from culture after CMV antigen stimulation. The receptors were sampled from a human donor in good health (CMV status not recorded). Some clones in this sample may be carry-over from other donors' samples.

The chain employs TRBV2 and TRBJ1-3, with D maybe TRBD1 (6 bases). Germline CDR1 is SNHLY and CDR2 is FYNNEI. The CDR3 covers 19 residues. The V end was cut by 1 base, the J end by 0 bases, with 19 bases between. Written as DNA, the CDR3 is TGTGCCAGCAGTGAAGATTCAGGCGGGGGCGCTCTCTCTGGAAACACCATATATTTT. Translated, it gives CASSEDSGGGALSGNTIYF.

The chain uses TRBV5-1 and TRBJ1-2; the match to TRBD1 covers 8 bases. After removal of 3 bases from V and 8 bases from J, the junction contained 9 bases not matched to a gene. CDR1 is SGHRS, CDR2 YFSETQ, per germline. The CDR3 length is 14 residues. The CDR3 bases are TGCGCCAGCAGCTCCCGGGACAGGTCTTTAGGCTACACCTTC. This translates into CASSSRDRSLGYTF.

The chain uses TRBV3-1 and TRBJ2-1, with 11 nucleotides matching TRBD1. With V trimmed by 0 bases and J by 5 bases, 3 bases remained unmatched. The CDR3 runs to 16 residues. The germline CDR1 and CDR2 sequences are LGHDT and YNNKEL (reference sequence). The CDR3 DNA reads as TGTGCCAGCAGCCAAGAGGGACAGGGGGTCAACAATGAGCAGTTCTTC. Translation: CASSQEGQGVNNEQFF.

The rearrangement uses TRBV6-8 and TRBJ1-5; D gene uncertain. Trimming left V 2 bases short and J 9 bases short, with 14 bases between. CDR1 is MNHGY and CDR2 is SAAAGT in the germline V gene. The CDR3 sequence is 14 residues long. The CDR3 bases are TGTGCCAGCAGTTACGCGATGGTTGGAGGGCCCCAGCATTTT. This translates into CASSYAMVGGPQHF.

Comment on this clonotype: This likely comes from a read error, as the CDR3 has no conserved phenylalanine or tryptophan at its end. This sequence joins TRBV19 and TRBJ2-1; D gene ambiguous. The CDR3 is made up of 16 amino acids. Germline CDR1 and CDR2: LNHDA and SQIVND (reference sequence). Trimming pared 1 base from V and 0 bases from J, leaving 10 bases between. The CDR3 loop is CASSIADLSSYNEQFC. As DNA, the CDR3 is TGTGCCAGTAGTATAGCTGACCTAAGCTCCTACAATGAGCAGTTCTGC.

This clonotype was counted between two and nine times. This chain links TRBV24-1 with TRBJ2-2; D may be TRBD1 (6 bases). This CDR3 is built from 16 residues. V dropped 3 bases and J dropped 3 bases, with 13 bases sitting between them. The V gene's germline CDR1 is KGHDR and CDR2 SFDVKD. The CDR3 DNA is TGTGCCACCAGTGATACCCTCCACAGGGACACCGGGGAGCTGTTTTTT. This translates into CATSDTLHRDTGELFF.

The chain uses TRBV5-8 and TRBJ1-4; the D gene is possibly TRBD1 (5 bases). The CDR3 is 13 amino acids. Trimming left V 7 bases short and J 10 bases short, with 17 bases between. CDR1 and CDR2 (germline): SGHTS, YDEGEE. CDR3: CASAGRRKVKLFF. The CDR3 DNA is TGTGCCAGCGCAGGGAGAAGAAAAGTAAAACTGTTTTTT. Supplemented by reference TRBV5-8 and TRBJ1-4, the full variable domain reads EAGVTQSPTHLIKTRGQQATLRCSPISGHTSVYWYQQALGLGLQFLLWYDEGEERNRGNFPPRFSGRQFPNYSSELNVNALELEDSALYLCASAGRRKVKLFFGSGTQLSVL.

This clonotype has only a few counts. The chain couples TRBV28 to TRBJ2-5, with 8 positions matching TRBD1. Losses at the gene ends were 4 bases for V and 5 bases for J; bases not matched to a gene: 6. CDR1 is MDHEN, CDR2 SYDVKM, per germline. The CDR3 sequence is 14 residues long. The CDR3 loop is CASSSRTGLETQYF. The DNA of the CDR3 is TGTGCCAGCAGTTCAAGGACAGGGCTGGAGACCCAGTACTTC.

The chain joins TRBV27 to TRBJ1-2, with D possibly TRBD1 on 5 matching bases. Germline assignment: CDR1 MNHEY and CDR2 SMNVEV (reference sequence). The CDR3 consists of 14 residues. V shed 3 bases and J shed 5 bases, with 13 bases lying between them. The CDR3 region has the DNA TGTGCCAGCAGTTTTACCGGGGCGCGGTATGGCTACACCTTC. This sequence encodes CASSFTGARYGYTF.

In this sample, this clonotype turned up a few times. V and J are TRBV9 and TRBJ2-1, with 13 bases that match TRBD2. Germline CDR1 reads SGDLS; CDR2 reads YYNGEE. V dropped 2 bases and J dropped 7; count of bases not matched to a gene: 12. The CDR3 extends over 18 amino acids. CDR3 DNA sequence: TGTGCCAGCAGCGTTCCGACTAGCGGGGGGCCCCGAGGGAATGAGCAGTTCTTC. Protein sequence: CASSVPTSGGPRGNEQFF.

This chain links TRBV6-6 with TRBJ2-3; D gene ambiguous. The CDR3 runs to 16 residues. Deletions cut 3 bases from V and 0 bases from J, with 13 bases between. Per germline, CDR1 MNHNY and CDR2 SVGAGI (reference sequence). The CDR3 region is CASSYSPQQSTDTQYF. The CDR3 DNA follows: TGTGCCAGCAGTTATAGTCCACAGCAGAGCACAGATACGCAGTATTTT.

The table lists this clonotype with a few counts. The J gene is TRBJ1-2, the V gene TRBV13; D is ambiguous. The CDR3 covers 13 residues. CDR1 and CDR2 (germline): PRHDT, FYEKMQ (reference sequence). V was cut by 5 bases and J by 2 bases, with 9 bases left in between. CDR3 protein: CASSARENYGYTF. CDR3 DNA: TGTGCCAGCAGCGCCCGGGAGAACTATGGCTACACCTTC.

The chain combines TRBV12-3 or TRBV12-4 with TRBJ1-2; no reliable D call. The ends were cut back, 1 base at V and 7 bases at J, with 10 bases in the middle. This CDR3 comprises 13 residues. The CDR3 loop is CASSLGSYGGYTF. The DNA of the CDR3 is TGTGCCAGCAGTTTAGGCAGTTACGGTGGCTACACCTTC.

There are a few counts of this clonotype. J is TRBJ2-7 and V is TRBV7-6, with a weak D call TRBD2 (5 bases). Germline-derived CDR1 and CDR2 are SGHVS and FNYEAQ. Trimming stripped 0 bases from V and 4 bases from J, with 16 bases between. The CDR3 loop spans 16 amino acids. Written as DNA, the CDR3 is TGTGCCAGCAGCTTAGCGGCTTTCGGGGTCGGGTACGAGCAGTACTTC. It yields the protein CASSLAAFGVGYEQYF.

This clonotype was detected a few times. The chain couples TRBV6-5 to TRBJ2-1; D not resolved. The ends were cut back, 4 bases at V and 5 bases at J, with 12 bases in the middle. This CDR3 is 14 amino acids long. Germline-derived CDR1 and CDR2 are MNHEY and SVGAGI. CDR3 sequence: CASSSEDLHNEQFF. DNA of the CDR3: TGTGCCAGCAGTTCCGAAGACCTCCACAATGAGCAGTTCTTC.

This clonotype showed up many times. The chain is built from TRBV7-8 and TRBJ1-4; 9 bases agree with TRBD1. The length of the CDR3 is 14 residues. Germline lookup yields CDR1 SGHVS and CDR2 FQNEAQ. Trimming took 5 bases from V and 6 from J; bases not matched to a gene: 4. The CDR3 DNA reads TGTGCCAGCAGCCATTGGGACAGGGATGAAAAACTGTTTTTT. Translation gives CASSHWDRDEKLFF.

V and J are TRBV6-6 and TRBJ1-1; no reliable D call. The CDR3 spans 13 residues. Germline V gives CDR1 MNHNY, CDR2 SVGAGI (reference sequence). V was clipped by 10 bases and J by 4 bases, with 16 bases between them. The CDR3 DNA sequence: TGTGCCAACACCTTCGGAGGGAGCACTGAAGCTTTCTTT. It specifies CANTFGGSTEAFF.

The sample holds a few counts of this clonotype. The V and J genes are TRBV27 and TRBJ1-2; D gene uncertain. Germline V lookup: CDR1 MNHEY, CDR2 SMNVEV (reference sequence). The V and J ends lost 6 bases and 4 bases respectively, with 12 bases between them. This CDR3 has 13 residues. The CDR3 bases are TGTGCCAGCAGAGACCCTGGGATCTATGGCTACACCTTC. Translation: CASRDPGIYGYTF.

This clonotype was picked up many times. The CDR3 DNA sequence: TGTGCCAGCAGCCGCCGGGCGGGAGAATTCTACGAGCAGTACGTC. Protein product: CASSRRAGEFYEQYV. This chain connects TRBV7-8 to TRBJ2-7; TRBD2 matches at 7 bases. J lost 3 bases, V lost 5 bases, and 10 bases had no gene match. The germline gives CDR1 SGHVS, CDR2 FQNEAQ. CDR3 length: 15 residues.

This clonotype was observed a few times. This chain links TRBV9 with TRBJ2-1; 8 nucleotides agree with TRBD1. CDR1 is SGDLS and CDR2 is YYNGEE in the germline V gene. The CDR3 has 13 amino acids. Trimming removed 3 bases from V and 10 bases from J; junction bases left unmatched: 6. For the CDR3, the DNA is TGTGCCAGCAGCGGCGACAGGGGAAACGAGCAGTTCTTC. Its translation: CASSGDRGNEQFF.

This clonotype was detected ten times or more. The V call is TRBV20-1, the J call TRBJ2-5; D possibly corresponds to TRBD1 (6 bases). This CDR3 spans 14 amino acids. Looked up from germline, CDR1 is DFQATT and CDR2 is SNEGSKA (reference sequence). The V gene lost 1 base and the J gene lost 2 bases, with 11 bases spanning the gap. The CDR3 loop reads CSARGGTYQETQYF. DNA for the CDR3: TGCAGTGCTAGAGGAGGGACATATCAAGAGACCCAGTACTTC.

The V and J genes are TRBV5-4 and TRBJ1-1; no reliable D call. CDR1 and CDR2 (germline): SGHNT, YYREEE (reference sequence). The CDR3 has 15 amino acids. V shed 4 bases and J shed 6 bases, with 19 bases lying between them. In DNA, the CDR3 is TGTGCCAGCAGCCCCCCCGGGCCTCTTATCGCTGAAGCTTTCTTT. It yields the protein CASSPPGPLIAEAFF.

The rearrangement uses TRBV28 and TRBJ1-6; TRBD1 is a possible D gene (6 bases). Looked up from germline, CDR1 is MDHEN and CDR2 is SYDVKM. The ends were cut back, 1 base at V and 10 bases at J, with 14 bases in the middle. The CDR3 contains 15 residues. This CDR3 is CASSLFYRESSPLHF. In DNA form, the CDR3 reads TGTGCCAGCAGTTTATTTTACAGGGAATCCTCACCCCTCCACTTT. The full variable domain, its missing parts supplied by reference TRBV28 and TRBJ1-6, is DVKVTQSSRYLVKRTGEKVFLECVQDMDHENMFWYRQDPGLGLRLIYFSYDVKMKEKGDIPEGYSVSREKKERFSLILESASTNQTSMYLCASSLFYRESSPLHFGNGTRLTVT.

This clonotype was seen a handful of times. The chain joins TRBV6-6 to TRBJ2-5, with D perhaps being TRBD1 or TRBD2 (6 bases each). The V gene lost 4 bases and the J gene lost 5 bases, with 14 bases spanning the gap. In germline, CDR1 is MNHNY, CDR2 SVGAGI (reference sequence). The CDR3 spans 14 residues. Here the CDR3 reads CASSSSGALETQYF. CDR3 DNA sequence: TGTGCCAGCAGTTCCTCGGGGGCCCTGGAGACCCAGTACTTC.